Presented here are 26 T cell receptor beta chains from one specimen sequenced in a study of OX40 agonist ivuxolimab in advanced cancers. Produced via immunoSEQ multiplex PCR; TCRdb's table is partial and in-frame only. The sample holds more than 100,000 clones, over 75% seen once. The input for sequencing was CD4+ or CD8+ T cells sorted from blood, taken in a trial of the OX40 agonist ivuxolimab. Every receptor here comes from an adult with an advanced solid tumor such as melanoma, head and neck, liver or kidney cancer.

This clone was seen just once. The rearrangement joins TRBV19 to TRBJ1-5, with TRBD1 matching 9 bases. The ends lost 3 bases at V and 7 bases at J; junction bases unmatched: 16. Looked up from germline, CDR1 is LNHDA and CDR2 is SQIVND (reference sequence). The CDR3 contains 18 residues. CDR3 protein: CASSIQGRGTGSWQPQHF. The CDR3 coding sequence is TGTGCCAGTAGTATTCAGGGTAGGGGGACAGGGAGTTGGCAGCCCCAGCATTTT. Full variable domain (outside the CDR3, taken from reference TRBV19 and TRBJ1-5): DGGITQSPKYLFRKEGQNVTLSCEQNLNHDAMYWYRQDPGQGLRLIYYSQIVNDFQKGDIAEGYSVSREKKESFPLTVTSAQKNPTAFYLCASSIQGRGTGSWQPQHFGDGTRLSIL.

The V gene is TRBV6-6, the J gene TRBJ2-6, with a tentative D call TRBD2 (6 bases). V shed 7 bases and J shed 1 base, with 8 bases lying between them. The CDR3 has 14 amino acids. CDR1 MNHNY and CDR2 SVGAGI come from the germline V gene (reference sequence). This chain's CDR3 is CASIGGSGANVLTF. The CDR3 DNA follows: TGTGCCAGCATCGGGGGTTCTGGGGCCAACGTCCTGACTTTC.

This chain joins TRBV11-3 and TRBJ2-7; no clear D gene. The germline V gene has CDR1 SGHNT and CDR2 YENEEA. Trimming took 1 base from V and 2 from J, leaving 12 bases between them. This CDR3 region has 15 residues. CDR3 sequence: CASSLAPGPTYEQYF. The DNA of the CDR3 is TGTGCCAGCAGCTTAGCCCCCGGTCCCACCTACGAGCAGTACTTC.

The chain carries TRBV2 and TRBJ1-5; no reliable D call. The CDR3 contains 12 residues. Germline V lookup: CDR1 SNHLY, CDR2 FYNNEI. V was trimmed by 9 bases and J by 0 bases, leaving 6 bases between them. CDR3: CASTNSNQPQHF. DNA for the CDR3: TGTGCCAGTACGAATAGCAATCAGCCCCAGCATTTT.

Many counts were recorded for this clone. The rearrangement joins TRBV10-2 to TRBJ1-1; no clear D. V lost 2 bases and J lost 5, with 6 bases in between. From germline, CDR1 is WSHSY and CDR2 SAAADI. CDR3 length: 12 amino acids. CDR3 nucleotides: TGCGCCAGCAGTGAGATTGCGACTGAAGCTTTCTTT. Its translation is CASSEIATEAFF.

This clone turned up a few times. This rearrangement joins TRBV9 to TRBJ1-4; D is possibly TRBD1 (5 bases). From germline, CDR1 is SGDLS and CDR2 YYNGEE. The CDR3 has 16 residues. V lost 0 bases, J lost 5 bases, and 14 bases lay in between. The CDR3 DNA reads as TGTGCCAGCAGCGTAGAACCAGGGCCTCCGAATGAAAAACTGTTTTTT. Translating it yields CASSVEPGPPNEKLFF.

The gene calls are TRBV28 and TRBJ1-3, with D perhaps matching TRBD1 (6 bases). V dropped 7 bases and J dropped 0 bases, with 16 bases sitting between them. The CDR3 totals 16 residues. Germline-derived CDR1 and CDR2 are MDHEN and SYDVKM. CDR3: CASTRGGRSSGNTIYF. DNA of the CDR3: TGTGCCAGCACCAGGGGAGGGCGCAGCTCTGGAAACACCATATATTTT.

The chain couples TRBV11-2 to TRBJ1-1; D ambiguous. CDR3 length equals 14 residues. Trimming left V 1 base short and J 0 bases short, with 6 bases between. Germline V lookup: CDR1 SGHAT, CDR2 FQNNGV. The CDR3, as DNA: TGTGCCAGCAGCTTAGGACGGATGAACACTGAAGCTTTCTTT. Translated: CASSLGRMNTEAFF.

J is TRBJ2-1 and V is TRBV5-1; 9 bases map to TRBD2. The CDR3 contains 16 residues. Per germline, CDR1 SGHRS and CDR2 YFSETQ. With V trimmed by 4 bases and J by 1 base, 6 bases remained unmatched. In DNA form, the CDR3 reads TGCGCCAGCAGCAGGGATCTAGCGGGATCCTACAATGAGCAGTTCTTC. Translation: CASSRDLAGSYNEQFF. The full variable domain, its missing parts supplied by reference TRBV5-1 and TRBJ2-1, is KAGVTQTPRYLIKTRGQQVTLSCSPISGHRSVSWYQQTPGQGLQFLFEYFSETQRNKGNFPGRFSGRQFSNSRSEMNVSTLELGDSALYLCASSRDLAGSYNEQFFGPGTRLTVL.

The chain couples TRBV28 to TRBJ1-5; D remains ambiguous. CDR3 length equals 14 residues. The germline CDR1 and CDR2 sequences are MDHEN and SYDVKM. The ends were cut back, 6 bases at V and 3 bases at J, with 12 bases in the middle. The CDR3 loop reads CASRGWTNNQPQHF. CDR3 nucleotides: TGTGCCAGCAGGGGGTGGACTAACAATCAGCCCCAGCATTTT.

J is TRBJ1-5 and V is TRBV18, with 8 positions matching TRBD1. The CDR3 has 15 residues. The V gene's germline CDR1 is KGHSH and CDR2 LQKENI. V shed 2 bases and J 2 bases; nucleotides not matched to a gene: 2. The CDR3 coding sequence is TGTGCCAGCTCACCAGAGACAGGGGGCAATCAGCCCCAGCATTTT. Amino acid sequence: CASSPETGGNQPQHF.

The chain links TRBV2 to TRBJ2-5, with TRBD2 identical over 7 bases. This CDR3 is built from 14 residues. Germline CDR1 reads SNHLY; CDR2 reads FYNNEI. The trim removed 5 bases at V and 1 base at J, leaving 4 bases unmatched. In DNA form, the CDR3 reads TGTGCCAGCAGTTTGAGCGGGGCCCAAGAGACCCAGTACTTC. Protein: CASSLSGAQETQYF. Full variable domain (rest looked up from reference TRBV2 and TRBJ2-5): EPEVTQTPSHQVTQMGQEVILRCVPISNHLYFYWYRQILGQKVEFLVSFYNNEISEKSEIFDDQFSVERPDGSNFTLKIRSTKLEDSAMYFCASSLSGAQETQYFGPGTRLLVL.

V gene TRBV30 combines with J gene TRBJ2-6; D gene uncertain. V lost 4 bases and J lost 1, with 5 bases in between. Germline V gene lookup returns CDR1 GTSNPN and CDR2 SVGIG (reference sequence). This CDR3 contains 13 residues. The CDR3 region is CAWTSSGANVLTF. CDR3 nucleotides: TGTGCCTGGACTAGTTCTGGGGCCAACGTCCTGACTTTC.

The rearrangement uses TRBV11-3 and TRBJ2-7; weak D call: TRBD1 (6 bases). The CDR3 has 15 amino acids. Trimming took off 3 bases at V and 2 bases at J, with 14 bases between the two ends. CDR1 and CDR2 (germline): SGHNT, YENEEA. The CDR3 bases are TGTGCCAGCAGCTTGACCGGGACATTGACCTACGAGCAGTACTTC. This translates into CASSLTGTLTYEQYF.

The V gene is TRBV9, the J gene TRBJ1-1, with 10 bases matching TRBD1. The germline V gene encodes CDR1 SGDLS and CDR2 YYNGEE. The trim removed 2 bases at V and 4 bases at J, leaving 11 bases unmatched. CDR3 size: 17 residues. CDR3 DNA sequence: TGTGCCAGCAGCGTGGGGACAGGGGCTCTCTCGGGCACTGAAGCTTTCTTT. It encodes CASSVGTGALSGTEAFF.

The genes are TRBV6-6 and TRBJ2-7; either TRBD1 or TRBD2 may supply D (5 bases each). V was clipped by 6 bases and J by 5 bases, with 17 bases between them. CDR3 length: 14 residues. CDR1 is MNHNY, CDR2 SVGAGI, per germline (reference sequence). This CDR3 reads CASRAAGALHEQYF. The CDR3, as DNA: TGTGCCAGCAGAGCGGCCGGGGCCCTCCACGAGCAGTACTTC.

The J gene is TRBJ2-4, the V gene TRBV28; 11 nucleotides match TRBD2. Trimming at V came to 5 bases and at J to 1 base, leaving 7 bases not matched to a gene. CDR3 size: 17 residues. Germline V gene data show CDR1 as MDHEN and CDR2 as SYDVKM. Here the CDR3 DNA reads TGTGCCAGCAGTCCACTCGTAGCGGGAGGGGCCAAAAACATTCAGTACTTC. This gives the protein CASSPLVAGGAKNIQYF.

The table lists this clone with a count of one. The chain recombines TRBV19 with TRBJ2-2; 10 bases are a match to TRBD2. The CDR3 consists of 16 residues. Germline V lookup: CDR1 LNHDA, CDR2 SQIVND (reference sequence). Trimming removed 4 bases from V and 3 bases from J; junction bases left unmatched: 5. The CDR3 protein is CASSSGLAAYTGELFF. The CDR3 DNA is TGTGCCAGTAGTAGCGGACTAGCGGCTTACACCGGGGAGCTGTTTTTT.

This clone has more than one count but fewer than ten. The CDR3 region is CAWSVRGAQQPQHF. For the CDR3, the DNA is TGTGCCTGGAGTGTACGGGGGGCACAGCAGCCCCAGCATTTT. This sequence joins TRBV30 and TRBJ1-5; tentative D call: TRBD1 (6 bases). V lost 0 bases and J 7 bases, leaving 13 bases between the germline ends. The CDR3 is 14 amino acids. CDR1 is GTSNPN, CDR2 SVGIG, per germline (reference sequence). Full variable domain (remainder filled in from reference TRBV30 and TRBJ1-5): SQTIHQWPATLVQPVGSPLSLECTVEGTSNPNLYWYRQAAGRGLQLLFYSVGIGQISSEVPQNLSASRPQDRQFILSSKKLLLSDSGFYLCAWSVRGAQQPQHFGDGTRLSIL.

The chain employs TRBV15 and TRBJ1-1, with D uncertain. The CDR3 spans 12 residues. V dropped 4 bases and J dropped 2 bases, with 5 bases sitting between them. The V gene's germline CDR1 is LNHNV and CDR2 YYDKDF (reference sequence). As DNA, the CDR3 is TGTGCCACCAGCAATATCAACACTGAAGCTTTCTTT. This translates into CATSNINTEAFF.

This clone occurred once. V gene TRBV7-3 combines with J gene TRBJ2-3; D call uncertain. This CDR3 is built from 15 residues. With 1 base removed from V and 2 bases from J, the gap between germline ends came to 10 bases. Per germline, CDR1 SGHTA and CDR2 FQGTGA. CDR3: CASSLSLSSTDTQYF. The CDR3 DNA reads TGTGCCAGCAGCTTAAGTCTTTCCTCCACAGATACGCAGTATTTT. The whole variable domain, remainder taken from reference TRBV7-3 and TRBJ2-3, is GAGVSQTPSNKVTEKGKYVELRCDPISGHTALYWYRQSLGQGPEFLIYFQGTGAADDSGLPNDRFFAVRPEGSVSTLKIQRTERGDSAVYLCASSLSLSSTDTQYFGPGTRLTVL.

The CDR3 nucleotides are TGTGCCTGGAGTGTGCGCAGGGGGGAGACTGAAGCTTTCTTT. As protein: CAWSVRRGETEAFF. The chain joins TRBV30 to TRBJ1-1; 7 bases agree with TRBD1. The V and J ends lost 0 bases and 5 bases, in that order; junction bases with no gene match: 6. The CDR3 consists of 14 residues. The germline V gene encodes CDR1 GTSNPN and CDR2 SVGIG (reference sequence).

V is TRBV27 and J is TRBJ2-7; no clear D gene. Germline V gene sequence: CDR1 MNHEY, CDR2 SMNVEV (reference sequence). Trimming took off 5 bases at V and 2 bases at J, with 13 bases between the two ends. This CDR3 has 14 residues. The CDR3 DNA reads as TGTGCCAGCAGTCTCCACCCAGCGACCTACGAGCAGTACTTC. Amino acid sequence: CASSLHPATYEQYF.

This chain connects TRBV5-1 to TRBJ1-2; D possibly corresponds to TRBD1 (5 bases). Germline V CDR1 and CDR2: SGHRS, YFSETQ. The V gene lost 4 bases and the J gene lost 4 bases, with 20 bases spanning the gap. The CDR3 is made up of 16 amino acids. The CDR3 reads CASSQGPSEEGYGYTF. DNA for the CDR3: TGCGCCAGCAGCCAGGGACCGTCCGAAGAAGGCTATGGCTACACCTTC.

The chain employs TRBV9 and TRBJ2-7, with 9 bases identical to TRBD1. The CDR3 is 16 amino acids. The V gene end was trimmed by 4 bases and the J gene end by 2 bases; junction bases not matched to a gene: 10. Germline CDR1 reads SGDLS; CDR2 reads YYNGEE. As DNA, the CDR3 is TGTGCCAGCAGCTCGGACCATAGGACAGGGGCCTACGAGCAGTACTTC. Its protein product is CASSSDHRTGAYEQYF.

For the CDR3, the DNA is TGTGCCAGTCGGACTAGCGGGAGTCCGCCGTTCTTC. Encoded protein: CASRTSGSPPFF. The rearrangement uses TRBV19 and TRBJ2-1; 13 nucleotides agree with TRBD2. The CDR3 covers 12 residues. The V gene end was trimmed by 8 bases and the J gene end by 15 bases; junction bases not matched to a gene: 7. Germline V gene data show CDR1 as LNHDA and CDR2 as SQIVND (reference sequence). Looking up the rest from reference TRBV19 and TRBJ2-1 gives the full variable domain: DGGITQSPKYLFRKEGQNVTLSCEQNLNHDAMYWYRQDPGQGLRLIYYSQIVNDFQKGDIAEGYSVSREKKESFPLTVTSAQKNPTAFYLCASRTSGSPPFFGPGTRLTVL.